This T cell receptor (beta chain) was obtained from a study of blood T cells in healthy people across ages. The study, taken as a whole, reports: Any changes in expanded clonotypes were possibly confounded, as donor CMV status remained unknown.

About this clonotype itself: As yet, its antigen is unknown. A much larger clone lies a single base off, so this may be a read error.

Combining a sample-barcoded 5' primer with a J-beta primer mix, a second PCR ran for roughly 7 to 11 cycles. TCRdb reprocessed the 5' RACE reads via MiXCR and lists one record per CDR3 protein. Among some 930,000 distinct CDR3 sequences listed, just under 30% were seen once. The V segment lost 6 bases and the J segment 8 bases; nucleotides outside the gene matches: 16. Germline CDR1 SGHRS, CDR2 YFSETQ. The CDR3 length is 16 residues. These data also featured in a second study, about T cells of mothers and their children. From that paper: Three healthy Caucasian mothers and their six children were the donors. Whatever RNA was extracted went entirely into cDNA synthesis, at about 1.4 ug per 15 ul. Slightly higher, non-significant overlap characterized related mother-child pairs relative to unrelated pairs.

Specimen: blood. The chain links TRBV5-1 to TRBJ2-1; 8 bases align to TRBD1. The receptor was derived from a woman aged 40-49 years in good health. The CDR3 here is CASTPTLDRVPHEQFF. CDR3 DNA: TGCGCCAGCACTCCAACTTTGGACAGGGTTCCCCATGAGCAGTTCTTC.